The rows below give T cell receptor beta chains drawn from one sample of a study of technical replicates of blood from a handful of donors. Method: immunoSEQ multiplex PCR; TCRdb's copy keeps in-frame clones and lacks some. The sample gives 50,000 to 60,000 clones, around 96% of which show up once; 2.5% to 3.5% is in the top ten. The sample comprised PBMCs. These receptors all come from a human donor in good health. Some clones in this sample may be carry-over from other donors' samples. CDR3s include the opening cysteine and the closing phenylalanine or tryptophan. A D gene is named only where the DNA matches it firmly. Where a row states a size, it is once, few, many or the class of an expanded clone; other rows omit it.

j_call clone_size d_call v_call cdr3_nt cdr3_aa
TRBJ2-7 - TRBD1 TRBV9 TGTGCCAGCAGCGTATCGGGGACAGGGAGAAGTGAGCAGTACTTC CASSVSGTGRSEQYF
TRBJ1-1 - - TRBV6-6 TGTGCCAGCAGAAGACAGTCCACTGAAGCTTTCTTT CASRRQSTEAFF
TRBJ1-3 - - TRBV2 TGTGCCTCAACGGGGGGCCTCTCTGGAAACACCATATATTTT CASTGGLSGNTIYF
TRBJ1-1 - - TRBV7-9 TGTGCCAGCAGCTTAGCGACTAGATGGACTGAAGCTTTCTTT CASSLATRWTEAFF
TRBJ2-1 - TRBD1 TRBV25-1 TGTGCCAGCAGCGCGTGGGACAGGGTTCGCAATGAGCAGTTCTTC CASSAWDRVRNEQFF
TRBJ2-5 - TRBD1 TRBV7-6 TGTGCCAGCAGCGCCGCCGGACAGGGAGTGGTAGAGACCCAGTACTTC CASSAAGQGVVETQYF
TRBJ2-3 - TRBD2 TRBV5-8 TGTGCCAGCAGCCCCTTCGGGGGGAGAGATACGCAGTATTTT CASSPFGGRDTQYF
TRBJ1-2 - - TRBV11-1 TGTGCCAGCAGCTCTCGAGCTTCCGCGCAACGGGGCTACACCTTC CASSSRASAQRGYTF
TRBJ1-6 - - TRBV7-2 TGTGCCAGCAGAGAAGGGACATCCAATAATTCACCCCTCCACTTT CASREGTSNNSPLHF
TRBJ2-7 - TRBD1 TRBV10-3 TGTGCCATCAGTGAAGGGGACAGGGGGCTAGGCGAGCAGTACTTC CAISEGDRGLGEQYF
TRBJ2-7 - - TRBV30 TGTGCCTGGAGCCGGGACTTCCCCGACTACGAGCAGTACTTC CAWSRDFPDYEQYF
TRBJ2-2 - - TRBV7-3 TGTGCCAGCAGCCTCCGCGGGAACACCGGGGAGCTGTTTTTT CASSLRGNTGELFF
TRBJ1-4 - TRBD1 TRBV4-3 TGCGCCAGCAGCCGCCGGGAGGGGGCGGAAAAACTGTTTTTT CASSRREGAEKLFF
TRBJ2-7 - - TRBV29-1 TGCAGCGTTTTAGCGTCCTACGAGCAGTACTTC CSVLASYEQYF
TRBJ2-7 - TRBD2 TRBV10-3 TGTGCCATCAAGGAAAGCGGGGGAGTCGAGCAGTACTTC CAIKESGGVEQYF
TRBJ2-2 few TRBD1 TRBV5-1 TGCGCCAGCAGCGAGAAGCGGACAGGGGGGAACACCGGGGAGCTGTTTTTT CASSEKRTGGNTGELFF
TRBJ1-2 - - TRBV6-1 TGTGCCAGCAGTGAGTCCCCAGTTTACAGCTACACCTTC CASSESPVYSYTF
TRBJ2-5 - - TRBV5-1 TGCGCCAGCGGCACAGATCAAGAGACCCAGTACTTC CASGTDQETQYF
TRBJ1-2 - - TRBV5-5 TGTGCCAGCAGCTTGGGGACAGAAAACTATGGCTACACCTTC CASSLGTENYGYTF
TRBJ1-2 once TRBD1 TRBV6-6 TGTGCCAGCAGCGACAGGGTATACTATGGCTACACCTTC CASSDRVYYGYTF
TRBJ2-7 - TRBD2 TRBV7-9 TGTGCCAGCAGCCCAGCTAGCGGGAGTGGTTACGAGCAGTACTTC CASSPASGSGYEQYF
TRBJ1-6 - - TRBV7-9 TGTGCCAGCAGCTTAGGCGGGACCGATAATTCACCCCTCCACTTT CASSLGGTDNSPLHF
TRBJ1-1 - - TRBV5-4 TGTGCCAGCAGCTTAAATTGGGGAGGCACTGAAGCTTTCTTT CASSLNWGGTEAFF
TRBJ1-3 - - TRBV25-1 TGTGCCAGCAGTGGGGGGGACACCATATATTTT CASSGGDTIYF
TRBJ2-1 once - TRBV5-8 TGTGCCAGCCTCAAAGGACAGAGATACAATGAGCAGTTCTTC CASLKGQRYNEQFF
TRBJ2-1 once - TRBV7-9 TGTGCCAGCAGCTTAGACGGGAGTTACAATGAGCAGTTCTTC CASSLDGSYNEQFF
TRBJ2-2 - - TRBV6-5 TGTGCCAGCAGGAGGACTACGAACACCGGGGAGCTGTTTTTT CASRRTTNTGELFF
TRBJ2-3 - - TRBV5-1 TGCGCCAGCAGCTTGCGTCAGGGCTCAGATACGCAGTATTTT CASSLRQGSDTQYF
TRBJ1-4 once TRBD1 TRBV4-2 TGTGCCAGCAGCCCATACCTGGGACAGGGGAATGAAAAACTGTTTTTT CASSPYLGQGNEKLFF
TRBJ1-6 - - TRBV5-8 TGTGCCAGCAGCCGTCTAGTGGGGGCAGACTCCTATAATTCACCCCTCCACTTT CASSRLVGADSYNSPLHF
TRBJ2-5 - TRBD2 TRBV7-2 TGTGCCAGCAGCTCGACTAGCGGGAGACCCGGGACCCAGTACTTC CASSSTSGRPGTQYF
TRBJ1-5 - - TRBV29-1 TGCAGCGTTGGAGAACCGGGGGTGAGCAATCAGCCCCAGCATTTT CSVGEPGVSNQPQHF
TRBJ1-5 - TRBD1 TRBV11-2 TGTGCCAGCAGCTCGGGACAGGGGGCGCGTTCTGTTCAGCCCCAGCATTTT CASSSGQGARSVQPQHF
TRBJ2-7 - - TRBV5-1 TGCGCCAGCAGCTTTTGGGATAGCGGCGAGCAGTACTTC CASSFWDSGEQYF
TRBJ1-5 - TRBD1 TRBV19 TGTGCCAGTAGCCCGAGACGGACAGGCCAAAGCAATCAGCCCCAGCATTTT CASSPRRTGQSNQPQHF
TRBJ2-3 - TRBD2 TRBV29-1 TGCAGCGGAAGCGGGAGAACCTGGGGCACAGATACGCAGTATTTT CSGSGRTWGTDTQYF
TRBJ2-3 - TRBD2 TRBV7-2 TGTGCCAGCAGCCCTCGATGGGGGGGAGGGACAGATACGCAGTATTTT CASSPRWGGGTDTQYF
TRBJ1-1 once - TRBV7-9 TGTGCCAGCACGGGAGCGGGCGAGAACACTGAAGCTTTCTTT CASTGAGENTEAFF